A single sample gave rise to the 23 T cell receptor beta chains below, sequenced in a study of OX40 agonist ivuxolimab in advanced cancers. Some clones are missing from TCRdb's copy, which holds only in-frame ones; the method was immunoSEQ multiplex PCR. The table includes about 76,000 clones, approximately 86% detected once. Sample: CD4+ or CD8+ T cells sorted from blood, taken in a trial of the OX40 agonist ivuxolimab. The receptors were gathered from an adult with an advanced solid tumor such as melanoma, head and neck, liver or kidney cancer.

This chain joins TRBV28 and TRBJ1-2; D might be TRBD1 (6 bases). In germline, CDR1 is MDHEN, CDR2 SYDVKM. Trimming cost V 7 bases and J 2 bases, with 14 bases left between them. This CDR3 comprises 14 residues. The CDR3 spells CASTLLTGNYGYTF. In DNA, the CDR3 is TGTGCCAGCACCCTCTTGACAGGAAACTATGGCTACACCTTC.

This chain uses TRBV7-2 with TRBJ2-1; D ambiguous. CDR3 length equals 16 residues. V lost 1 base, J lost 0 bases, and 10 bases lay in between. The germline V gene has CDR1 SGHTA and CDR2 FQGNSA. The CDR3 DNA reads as TGTGCCAGCAGCTTAGTAGGCGATGGCTCCTACAATGAGCAGTTCTTC. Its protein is CASSLVGDGSYNEQFF. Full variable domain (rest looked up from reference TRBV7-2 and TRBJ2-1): GAGVSQSPSNKVTEKGKDVELRCDPISGHTALYWYRQSLGQGLEFLIYFQGNSAPDKSGLPSDRFSAERTGGSVSTLTIQRTQQEDSAVYLCASSLVGDGSYNEQFFGPGTRLTVL.

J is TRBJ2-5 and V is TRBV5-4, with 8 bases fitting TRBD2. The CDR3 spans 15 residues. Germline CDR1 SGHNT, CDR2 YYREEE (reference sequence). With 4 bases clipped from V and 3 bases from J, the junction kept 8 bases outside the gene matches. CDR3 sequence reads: CASSPFIGGEETQYF. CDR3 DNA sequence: TGTGCCAGCAGCCCATTCATCGGGGGGGAAGAGACCCAGTACTTC.

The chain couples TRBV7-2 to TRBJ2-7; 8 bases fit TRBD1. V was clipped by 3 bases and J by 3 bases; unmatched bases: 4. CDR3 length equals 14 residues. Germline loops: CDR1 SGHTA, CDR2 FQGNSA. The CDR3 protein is CASSFGTGYYEQYF. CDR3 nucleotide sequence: TGTGCCAGCAGCTTCGGGACAGGATACTACGAGCAGTACTTC. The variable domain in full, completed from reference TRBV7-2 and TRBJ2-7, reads GAGVSQSPSNKVTEKGKDVELRCDPISGHTALYWYRQSLGQGLEFLIYFQGNSAPDKSGLPSDRFSAERTGGSVSTLTIQRTQQEDSAVYLCASSFGTGYYEQYFGPGTRLTVT.

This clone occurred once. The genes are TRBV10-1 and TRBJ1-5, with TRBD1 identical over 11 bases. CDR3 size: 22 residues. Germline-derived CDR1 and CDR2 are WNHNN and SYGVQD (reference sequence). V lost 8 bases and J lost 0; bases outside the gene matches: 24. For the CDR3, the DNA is TGCGCCAGCCGACATTACCCTCTCCGGGACAGGGGGGAGCAATATAGCAATCAGCCCCAGCATTTT. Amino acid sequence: CASRHYPLRDRGEQYSNQPQHF.

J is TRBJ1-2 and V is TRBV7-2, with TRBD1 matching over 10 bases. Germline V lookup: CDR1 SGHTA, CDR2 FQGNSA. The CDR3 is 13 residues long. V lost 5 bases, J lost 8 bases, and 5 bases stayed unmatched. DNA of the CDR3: TGTGCCAGCAGCCCGGGACAGGGGTTCGGCTACACCTTC. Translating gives CASSPGQGFGYTF.

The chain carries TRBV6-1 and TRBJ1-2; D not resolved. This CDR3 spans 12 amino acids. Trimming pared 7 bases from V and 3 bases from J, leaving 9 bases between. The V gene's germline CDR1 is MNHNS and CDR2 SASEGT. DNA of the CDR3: TGTGCCAGCATCTCCGAGTACTATGGCTACACCTTC. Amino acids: CASISEYYGYTF.

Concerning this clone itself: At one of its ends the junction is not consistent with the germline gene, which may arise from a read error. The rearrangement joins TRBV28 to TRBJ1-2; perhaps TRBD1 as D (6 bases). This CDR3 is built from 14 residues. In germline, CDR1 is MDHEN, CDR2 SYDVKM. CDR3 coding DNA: TGTGCCAGCAGTTTGATGGGGGCGCGGGGTTCGTCGGCCTTC. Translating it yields CASSLMGARGSSAF.

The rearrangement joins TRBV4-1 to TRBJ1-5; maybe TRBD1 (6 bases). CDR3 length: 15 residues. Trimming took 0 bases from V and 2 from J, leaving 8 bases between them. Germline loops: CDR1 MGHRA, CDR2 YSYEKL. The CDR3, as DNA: TGCGCCAGCAGCCAAGAAGGGGGAGGCAATCAGCCCCAGCATTTT. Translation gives CASSQEGGGNQPQHF.

The DNA of the CDR3 is TGTGCCAGCAGCCGGCAGACGGGGGTAAACACCGGGGAGCTGTTTTTT. Its translation: CASSRQTGVNTGELFF. The chain combines TRBV4-2 with TRBJ2-2, with a possible D match to TRBD2 (6 bases). There are 16 residues in the CDR3. The germline CDR1 and CDR2 sequences are LGHNA and YNFKEQ. V lost 4 bases and J lost 2, with 14 bases in between.

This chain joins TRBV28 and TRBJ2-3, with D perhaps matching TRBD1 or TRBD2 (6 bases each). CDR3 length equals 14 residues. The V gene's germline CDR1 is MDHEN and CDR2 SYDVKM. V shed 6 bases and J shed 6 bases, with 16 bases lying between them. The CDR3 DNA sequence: TGTGCCAGCAGCCAAGGGGGGACGGCGGATACGCAGTATTTT. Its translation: CASSQGGTADTQYF. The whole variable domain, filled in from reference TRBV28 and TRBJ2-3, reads DVKVTQSSRYLVKRTGEKVFLECVQDMDHENMFWYRQDPGLGLRLIYFSYDVKMKEKGDIPEGYSVSREKKERFSLILESASTNQTSMYLCASSQGGTADTQYFGPGTRLTVL.

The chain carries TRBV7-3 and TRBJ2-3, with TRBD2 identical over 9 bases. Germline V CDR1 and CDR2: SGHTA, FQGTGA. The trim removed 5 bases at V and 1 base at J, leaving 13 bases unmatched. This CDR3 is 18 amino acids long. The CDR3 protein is CASSPKGSRLAGTDTQYF. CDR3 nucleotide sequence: TGTGCCAGCAGCCCAAAGGGCTCGCGACTAGCGGGCACAGATACGCAGTATTTT. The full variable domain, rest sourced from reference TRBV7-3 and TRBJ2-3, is GAGVSQTPSNKVTEKGKYVELRCDPISGHTALYWYRQSLGQGPEFLIYFQGTGAADDSGLPNDRFFAVRPEGSVSTLKIQRTERGDSAVYLCASSPKGSRLAGTDTQYFGPGTRLTVL.

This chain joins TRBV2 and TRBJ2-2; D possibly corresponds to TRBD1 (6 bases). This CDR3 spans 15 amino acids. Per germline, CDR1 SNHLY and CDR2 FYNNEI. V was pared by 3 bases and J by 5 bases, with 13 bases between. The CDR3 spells CASSDTGKVTGELFF. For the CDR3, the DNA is TGTGCCAGCAGTGATACAGGGAAGGTGACCGGGGAGCTGTTTTTT.

The CDR3 nucleotides are TGCGCCAGCAGCTCCGAAAGAGTCAAGGAGACCCAGTACTTC. Its translation: CASSSERVKETQYF. The chain joins TRBV5-1 to TRBJ2-5; D gene uncertain. Germline V gives CDR1 SGHRS, CDR2 YFSETQ. This CDR3 comprises 14 residues. The V end was cut by 3 bases, the J end by 5 bases, with 14 bases between.

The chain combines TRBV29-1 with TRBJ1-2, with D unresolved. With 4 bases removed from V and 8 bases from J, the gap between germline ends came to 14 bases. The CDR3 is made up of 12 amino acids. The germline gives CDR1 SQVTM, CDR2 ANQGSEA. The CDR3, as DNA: TGCAGCGTTGGAGGGCAGGAGAGGGGCTACACCTTC. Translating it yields CSVGGQERGYTF.

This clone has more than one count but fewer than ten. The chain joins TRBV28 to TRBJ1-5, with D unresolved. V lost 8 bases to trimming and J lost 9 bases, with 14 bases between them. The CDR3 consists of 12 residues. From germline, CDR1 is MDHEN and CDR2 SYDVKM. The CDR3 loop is CASLPAKGPQHF. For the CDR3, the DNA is TGTGCCAGCCTTCCCGCCAAGGGGCCCCAGCATTTT. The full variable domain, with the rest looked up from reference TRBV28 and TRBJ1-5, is DVKVTQSSRYLVKRTGEKVFLECVQDMDHENMFWYRQDPGLGLRLIYFSYDVKMKEKGDIPEGYSVSREKKERFSLILESASTNQTSMYLCASLPAKGPQHFGDGTRLSIL.

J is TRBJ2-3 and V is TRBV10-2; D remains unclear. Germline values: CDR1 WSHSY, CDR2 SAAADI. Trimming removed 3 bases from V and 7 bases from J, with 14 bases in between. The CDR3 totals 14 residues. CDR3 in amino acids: CASSDTVAPNTQYF. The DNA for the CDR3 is TGCGCCAGCAGTGATACGGTGGCTCCAAATACGCAGTATTTT.

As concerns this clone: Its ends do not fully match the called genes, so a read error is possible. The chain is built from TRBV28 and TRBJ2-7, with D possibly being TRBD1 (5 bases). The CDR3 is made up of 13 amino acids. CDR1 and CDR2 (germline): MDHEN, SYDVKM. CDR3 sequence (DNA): TGTGCCAGCAGCCCCCCCCCGCAGGGCGACGCCAACTTC. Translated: CASSPPPQGDANF.

The CDR3 DNA follows: TGTGCCAGCAGCGTAGGCAGGGATCCCTATGGCTACACCTTC. This gives the protein CASSVGRDPYGYTF. This chain links TRBV9 with TRBJ1-2; D is possibly TRBD1 (5 bases). CDR1 SGDLS and CDR2 YYNGEE come from the germline V gene. The CDR3 is 14 amino acids. V was trimmed by 0 bases and J by 4 bases, leaving 10 bases between them.

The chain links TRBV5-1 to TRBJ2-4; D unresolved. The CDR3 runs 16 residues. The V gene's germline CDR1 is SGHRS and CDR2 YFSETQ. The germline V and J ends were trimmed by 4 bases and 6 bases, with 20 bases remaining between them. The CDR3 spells CASSPSTPRLTNIQYF. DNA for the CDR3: TGCGCCAGCAGCCCGTCGACCCCTCGGCTGACAAACATTCAGTACTTC.

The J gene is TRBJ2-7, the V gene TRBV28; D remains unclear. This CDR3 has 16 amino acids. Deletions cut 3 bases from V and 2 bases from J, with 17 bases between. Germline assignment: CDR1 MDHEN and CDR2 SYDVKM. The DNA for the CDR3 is TGTGCCAGCAGTTTCCGGCCGGGCCCAAGCCCCTACGAGCAGTACGTC. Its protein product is CASSFRPGPSPYEQYV.

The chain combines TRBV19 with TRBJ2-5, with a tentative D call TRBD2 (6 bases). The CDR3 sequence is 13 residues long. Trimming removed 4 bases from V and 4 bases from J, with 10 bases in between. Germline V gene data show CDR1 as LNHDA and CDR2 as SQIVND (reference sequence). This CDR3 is CASSTLEGETQYF. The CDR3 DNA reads TGTGCCAGTAGTACTCTGGAGGGAGAGACCCAGTACTTC. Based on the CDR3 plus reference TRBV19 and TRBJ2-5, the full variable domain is DGGITQSPKYLFRKEGQNVTLSCEQNLNHDAMYWYRQDPGQGLRLIYYSQIVNDFQKGDIAEGYSVSREKKESFPLTVTSAQKNPTAFYLCASSTLEGETQYFGPGTRLLVL.

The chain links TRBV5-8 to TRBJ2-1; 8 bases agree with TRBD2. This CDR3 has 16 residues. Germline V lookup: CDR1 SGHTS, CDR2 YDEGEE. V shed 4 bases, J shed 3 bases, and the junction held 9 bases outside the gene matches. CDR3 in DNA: TGTGCCAGCAGCCAGCTGGCGGGGGGAAACTACAATGAGCAGTTCTTC. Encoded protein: CASSQLAGGNYNEQFF. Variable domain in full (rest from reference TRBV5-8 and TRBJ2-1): EAGVTQSPTHLIKTRGQQATLRCSPISGHTSVYWYQQALGLGLQFLLWYDEGEERNRGNFPPRFSGRQFPNYSSELNVNALELEDSALYLCASSQLAGGNYNEQFFGPGTRLTVL.